This TCR beta chain was sequenced during a study of blood T cells in healthy people across ages. Points from the study as a whole: Any conclusive comparison of naive versus antigen-experienced cells was prevented by using unsorted PBMCs.

This CDR3 has 12 residues. V was trimmed by 4 bases and J by 8 bases, leaving 11 bases between them. Donors gave 9 to 10 milliliters of peripheral blood apiece. This clonotype was observed a single time. Its antigen is undetermined. The use of a sample-barcoded 5' primer and a J-beta primer mix characterized a second PCR of roughly 7 to 12 cycles. A single record per CDR3 protein comes from TCRdb applying MiXCR to the 5' RACE reads. The sample has about 640,000 distinct CDR3 sequences; about 53% are singletons. The source is a man aged 60 to 75 in good health. The gene calls are TRBV12-3 or TRBV12-4 and TRBJ1-2; D may be TRBD1 (5 bases). Material for sequencing was blood. The CDR3 DNA sequence: TGTGCCAGCAGTTCGGACAAGGGCGGCTACACCTTC. Encoded protein: CASSSDKGGYTF.